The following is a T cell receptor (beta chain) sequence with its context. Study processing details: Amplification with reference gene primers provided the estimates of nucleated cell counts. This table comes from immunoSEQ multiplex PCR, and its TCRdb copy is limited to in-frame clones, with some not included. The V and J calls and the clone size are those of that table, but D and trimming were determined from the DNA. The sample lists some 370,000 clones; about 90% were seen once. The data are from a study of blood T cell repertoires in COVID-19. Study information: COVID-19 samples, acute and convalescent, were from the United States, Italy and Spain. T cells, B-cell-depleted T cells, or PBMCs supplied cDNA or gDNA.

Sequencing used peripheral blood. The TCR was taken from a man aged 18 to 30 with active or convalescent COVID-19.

CDR3 nucleotides: TGTGCCATCAGTTTTAACAGGGGGGAATACGAGCAGTACTTC. Amino acid sequence: CAISFNRGEYEQYF. This chain links TRBV10-3 with TRBJ2-7; TRBD1 matches at 8 bases. The CDR3 extends over 14 amino acids. Germline-derived CDR1 and CDR2 are ENHRY and SYGVKD. V was clipped by 5 bases and J by 4 bases; unmatched bases: 7.